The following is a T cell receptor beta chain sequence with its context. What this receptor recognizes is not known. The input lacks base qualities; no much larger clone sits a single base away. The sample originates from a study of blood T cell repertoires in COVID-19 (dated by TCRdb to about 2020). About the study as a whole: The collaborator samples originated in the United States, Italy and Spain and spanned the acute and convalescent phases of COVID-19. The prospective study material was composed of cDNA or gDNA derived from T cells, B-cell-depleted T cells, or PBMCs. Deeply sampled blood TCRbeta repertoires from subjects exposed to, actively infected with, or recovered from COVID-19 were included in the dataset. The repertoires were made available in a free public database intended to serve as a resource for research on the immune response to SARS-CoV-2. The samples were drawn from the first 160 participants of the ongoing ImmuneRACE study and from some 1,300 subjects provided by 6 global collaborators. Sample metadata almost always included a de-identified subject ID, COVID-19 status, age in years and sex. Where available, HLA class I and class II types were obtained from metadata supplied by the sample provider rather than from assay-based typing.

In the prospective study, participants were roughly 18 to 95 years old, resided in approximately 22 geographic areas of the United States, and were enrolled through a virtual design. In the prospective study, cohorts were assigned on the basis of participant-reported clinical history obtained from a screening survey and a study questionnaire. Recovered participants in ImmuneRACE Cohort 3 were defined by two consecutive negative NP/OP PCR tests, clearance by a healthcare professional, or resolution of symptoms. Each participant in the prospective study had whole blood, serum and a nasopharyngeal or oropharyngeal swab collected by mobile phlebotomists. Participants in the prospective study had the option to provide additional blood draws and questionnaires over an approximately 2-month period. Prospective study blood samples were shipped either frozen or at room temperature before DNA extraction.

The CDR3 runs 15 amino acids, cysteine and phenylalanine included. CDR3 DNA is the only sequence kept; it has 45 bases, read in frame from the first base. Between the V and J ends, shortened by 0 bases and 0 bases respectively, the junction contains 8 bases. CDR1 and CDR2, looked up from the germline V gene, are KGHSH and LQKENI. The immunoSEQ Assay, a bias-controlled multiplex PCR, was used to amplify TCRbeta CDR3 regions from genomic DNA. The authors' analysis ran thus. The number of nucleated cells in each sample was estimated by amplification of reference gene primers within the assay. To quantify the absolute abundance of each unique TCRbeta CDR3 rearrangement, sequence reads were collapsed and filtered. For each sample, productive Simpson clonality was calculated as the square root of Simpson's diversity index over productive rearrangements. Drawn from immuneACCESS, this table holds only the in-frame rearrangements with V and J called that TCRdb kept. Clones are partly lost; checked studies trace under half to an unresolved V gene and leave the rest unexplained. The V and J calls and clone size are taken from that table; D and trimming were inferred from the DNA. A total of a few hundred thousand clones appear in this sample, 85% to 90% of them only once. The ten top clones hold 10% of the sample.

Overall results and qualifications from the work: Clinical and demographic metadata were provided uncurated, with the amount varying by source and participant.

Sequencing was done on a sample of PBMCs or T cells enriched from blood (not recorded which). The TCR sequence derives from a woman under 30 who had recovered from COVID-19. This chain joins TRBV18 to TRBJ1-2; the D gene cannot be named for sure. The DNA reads TGTGCCAGCTCACCACCATGGGCGACTAACTATGGCTACACCTTC. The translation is CASSPPWATNYGYTF.